The clone carrying this T cell receptor (beta chain) was recorded once. Its antigen remains unidentified. Profiling relied on immunoSEQ multiplex PCR, and the TCRdb table lists in-frame clones only, not all of them. The sample lists around 1,600 clones; 84% were seen once. The record originates from a study of B cell selection in AIRE deficiency. Study results and limitations: Shared Treg sequences were biased toward short CDR3s with few non-templated nucleotide insertions.

Sorted regulatory T cells were CD4-positive, CD25-high and CD127-low or negative. Material: CD4+CD25+ Tregs sorted from PBMCs. This clonotype was obtained from a human donor in good health.

CDR3 DNA sequence: TGTGCCAGCACCCCCTCCCCAGGGACACCCGCCTCCTACAATGAGCAGTTCTTC. Translation gives CASTPSPGTPASYNEQFF. The chain has TRBV5-4 and TRBJ2-1; D perhaps matches TRBD1 (6 bases). V gave up 6 bases and J gave up 0 bases, with 22 bases separating them. Germline V CDR1 and CDR2: SGHNT, YYREEE (reference sequence). CDR3 length: 18 amino acids. Together with reference TRBV5-4 and TRBJ2-1, the CDR3 gives the full variable domain: ETGVTQSPTHLIKTRGQQVTLRCSSQSGHNTVSWYQQALGQGPQFIFQYYREEENGRGNFPPRFSGLQFPNYSSELNVNALELDDSALYLCASTPSPGTPASYNEQFFGPGTRLTVL.